The 24 T cell receptor beta chains below were found in one sample sequenced in a study of blood T cells in healthy people across ages. Using a J-beta primer mix together with a sample-barcoded 5' primer, a second PCR was run for roughly 6 to 11 cycles. MiXCR, applied by TCRdb to the 5' RACE reads, yields one record per CDR3 protein. Of 1.5 million to 2 million distinct CDR3 sequences detected, about 50% appear once; the ten largest clones hold roughly 2%. What was sequenced was blood. These receptors all come from a woman between 35 and 50 years old in good health.

The rearrangement uses TRBV2 and TRBJ2-1, with 10 bases identical to TRBD2. CDR3 length: 16 amino acids. V trimming: 6 bases; J trimming: 7 bases; junction bases outside the gene matches: 12. Germline V gives CDR1 SNHLY, CDR2 FYNNEI. The CDR3 loop is CASSEIAGGLGNEQFF. The CDR3, as DNA: TGTGCCAGCAGCGAGATAGCGGGGGGATTGGGGAATGAGCAGTTCTTC.

This clonotype showed up many times. The chain joins TRBV9 to TRBJ2-3, with D perhaps assigned TRBD1 or TRBD2 (5 bases each). CDR1 is SGDLS and CDR2 is YYNGEE in the germline V gene. V lost 2 bases, J lost 6 bases, and 10 bases lay in between. The CDR3 has 13 residues. The CDR3 is CASSVGGADTQYF. The CDR3 DNA follows: TGTGCCAGCAGCGTTGGGGGAGCGGATACGCAGTATTTT. Based on the CDR3 plus reference TRBV9 and TRBJ2-3, the full variable domain is DSGVTQTPKHLITATGQRVTLRCSPRSGDLSVYWYQQSLDQGLQFLIQYYNGEERAKGNILERFSAQQFPDLHSELNLSSLELGDSALYFCASSVGGADTQYFGPGTRLTVL.

The V gene is TRBV28, the J gene TRBJ2-6; D unclear. Trimming stripped 8 bases from V and 3 bases from J, with 11 bases between. Germline V gene sequence: CDR1 MDHEN, CDR2 SYDVKM. The CDR3 sequence is 14 residues long. For the CDR3, the DNA is TGTGCCAGCTGCATGGGCAATGGGGCCAACGTCCTGACTTTC. It codes for CASCMGNGANVLTF.

This clonotype showed up just a few times. V usage is TRBV29-1 and J usage is TRBJ2-3, with D possibly matching TRBD2 (5 bases). Germline CDR1 reads SQVTM; CDR2 reads ANQGSEA. The CDR3 contains 16 residues. The DNA of the CDR3 is TGCAGTGGATCCCGGCCGAAGGGAGTTGGGGCAGATACGCAGTATTTT. Residues: CSGSRPKGVGADTQYF.

This chain links TRBV7-6 with TRBJ1-2; D may be TRBD1 (5 bases). Germline values: CDR1 SGHVS, CDR2 FNYEAQ. This CDR3 contains 19 residues. With 2 bases removed from V and 7 bases from J, the gap between germline ends came to 29 bases. The CDR3 loop is CASSLSPPRAGGFQGGYTF. For the CDR3, the DNA is TGTGCCAGCAGCTTATCCCCCCCCAGGGCCGGGGGATTTCAAGGTGGCTACACCTTC.

This clonotype has just a few counts. This chain connects TRBV6-2 or TRBV6-3 to TRBJ2-6; TRBD1 aligns across 7 bases. CDR3 length: 18 amino acids. Germline V lookup: CDR1 MNHEY, CDR2 SVGEGT. Losses at the gene ends were 6 bases for V and 0 bases for J; bases not matched to a gene: 11. The CDR3 sequence: CASSQVRDRYSGANVLTF. The CDR3 coding sequence is TGTGCCAGCAGCCAGGTCCGGGACAGATACTCTGGGGCCAACGTCCTGACTTTC.

This clonotype occurred a few times. The chain couples TRBV4-2 to TRBJ1-2; no clear D. V lost 0 bases to trimming and J lost 1 base, with 9 bases between them. The CDR3 sequence is 15 residues long. Looked up from germline, CDR1 is LGHNA and CDR2 is YNFKEQ. The CDR3 is CASSQDQRDNYGYTF. The DNA of the CDR3 is TGTGCCAGCAGCCAAGATCAGAGGGATAACTATGGCTACACCTTC.

The chain links TRBV7-2 to TRBJ1-2; the D gene is possibly TRBD1 (5 bases). The V gene lost 4 bases and the J gene lost 8 bases, with 11 bases spanning the gap. The CDR3 sequence is 12 residues long. Germline CDR1 and CDR2: SGHTA and FQGNSA. Here the CDR3 reads CASSWPGSGYTF. CDR3 sequence (DNA): TGTGCCAGCAGCTGGCCAGGGAGCGGCTACACCTTC.

V gene TRBV7-9 combines with J gene TRBJ2-3, with TRBD2 identical over 9 bases. Germline values: CDR1 SEHNR, CDR2 FQNEAQ (reference sequence). The CDR3 is 15 residues long. The V segment lost 8 bases and the J segment 6 bases; nucleotides outside the gene matches: 12. The chain's CDR3 is CASQVAGGRRDTQYF. In nucleotides, the CDR3 is TGTGCCAGCCAAGTTGCGGGGGGGCGTCGGGATACGCAGTATTTT.

This clonotype showed up just a few times. The rearrangement joins TRBV27 to TRBJ1-5; TRBD1 is a possible D gene (5 bases). Per germline, CDR1 MNHEY and CDR2 SMNVEV (reference sequence). This CDR3 region has 18 residues. V shed 5 bases and J shed 0 bases, with 20 bases lying between them. CDR3 coding DNA: TGTGCCAGCAGTCCCACCGGGACGGCACCATATAGCAATCAGCCCCAGCATTTT. It specifies CASSPTGTAPYSNQPQHF.

V and J are TRBV2 and TRBJ2-7; D possibly matches TRBD1 or TRBD2 (5 bases each). The J call is in doubt because the DNA end fits TRBJ2-5 better. CDR3 length: 16 amino acids. In germline, CDR1 is SNHLY, CDR2 FYNNEI. CDR3 protein: CASEVGAGRVLETQYF. In DNA form, the CDR3 reads TGTGCCAGCGAGGTCGGGGCAGGAAGAGTTTTAGAGACCCAGTACTTC.

V is TRBV10-3 and J is TRBJ1-6, with 8 bases that match TRBD1. This CDR3 spans 15 amino acids. The germline gives CDR1 ENHRY, CDR2 SYGVKD. Losses at the gene ends were 6 bases for V and 2 bases for J; bases not matched to a gene: 3. In nucleotides, the CDR3 is TGTGCCATCAGCGACAGGGGTCCCTATAATTCACCCCTCCACTTT. Amino acid sequence: CAISDRGPYNSPLHF.

The chain joins TRBV20-1 to TRBJ2-5, with D maybe TRBD1 (6 bases). This CDR3 comprises 13 residues. The germline CDR1 and CDR2 sequences are DFQATT and SNEGSKA (reference sequence). Trimming removed 5 bases from V and 2 bases from J, with 12 bases in between. CDR3 region: CSALDRRQETQYF. The CDR3 nucleotides are TGCAGTGCTCTCGACAGGAGACAAGAGACCCAGTACTTC.

This clonotype has only a few counts. V gene TRBV10-2 combines with J gene TRBJ2-7, with 9 bases that match TRBD1. The end of the DNA fits TRBJ2-5 better, so the J call may be wrong. CDR1 WSHSY and CDR2 SAAADI come from the germline V gene. The CDR3 consists of 13 residues. CDR3 sequence (DNA): TGCGCCAGCAGGAGGGACAGGGCGCAGACCCAGTACTTC. Translating gives CASRRDRAQTQYF.

In this sample, this clonotype turned up a few times. The chain links TRBV7-3 to TRBJ2-3; D uncertain. The V gene's germline CDR1 is SGHTA and CDR2 FQGTGA. Trimming cost V 8 bases and J 5 bases, with 20 bases left between them. This CDR3 region has 15 residues. The CDR3 protein is CASSFFVGWQDTQYF. CDR3 DNA: TGTGCCAGCTCTTTTTTCGTCGGCTGGCAAGATACGCAGTATTTT.

The V call is TRBV20-1, the J call TRBJ2-7, with 9 bases aligning to TRBD1. The germline V gene has CDR1 DFQATT and CDR2 SNEGSKA (reference sequence). There are 17 residues in the CDR3. The trim removed 2 bases at V and 5 bases at J, leaving 16 bases unmatched. The DNA of the CDR3 is TGCAGTGCTAGAAGAAAAGGGTGGACAGGGGAGAGGAACGAGCAGTACTTC. This encodes CSARRKGWTGERNEQYF.

This chain links TRBV28 with TRBJ1-5; unclear D gene. The germline V gene encodes CDR1 MDHEN and CDR2 SYDVKM. V was cut by 3 bases and J by 0 bases, with 9 bases left in between. The CDR3 consists of 15 residues. The CDR3 region is CASSLPEYSNQPQHF. The CDR3 DNA sequence: TGTGCCAGCAGTTTGCCTGAATATAGCAATCAGCCCCAGCATTTT.

The rearrangement links TRBV7-9 to TRBJ2-5; TRBD1 might be the D (6 bases). Gene TRBJ2-7 matches the end of the DNA better, so the J call may be wrong. Germline CDR1 reads SEHNR; CDR2 reads FQNEAQ (reference sequence). The length of the CDR3 is 14 residues. CDR3 in DNA: TGTGCCAGCAGCCCACGACAGGAGGCGAGCGAGCAGTACTTC. It is translated as CASSPRQEASEQYF.

The J gene is TRBJ2-5, the V gene TRBV6-2 or TRBV6-3; TRBD2 matches 10 bases. Germline-derived CDR1 and CDR2 are MNHEY and SVGEGT. The CDR3 is 15 residues long. With V trimmed by 2 bases and J by 5 bases, 5 bases remained unmatched. The CDR3 region has the DNA TGTGCCAGCAGTTACGCTAGCGGGGGTCGGGAGACCCAGTACTTC. Translating gives CASSYASGGRETQYF.

The chain links TRBV25-1 to TRBJ1-2; no clear D gene. The V end was cut by 1 base, the J end by 8 bases, with 11 bases between. Germline V gene lookup returns CDR1 MGHDK and CDR2 SYGVNS. CDR3 size: 13 residues. The CDR3 DNA reads TGTGCCAGCAGTGAATCGAGGTCGGAGGGCTACACCTTC. Protein product: CASSESRSEGYTF.

The rearrangement links TRBV20-1 to TRBJ2-5; D is uncertain. There are 14 residues in the CDR3. Germline V lookup: CDR1 DFQATT, CDR2 SNEGSKA (reference sequence). V was shortened by 2 bases and J by 2 bases, with 12 bases between the two germline ends. This CDR3 reads CSARIRVFQETQYF. For the CDR3, the DNA is TGCAGTGCTAGAATCCGCGTCTTTCAAGAGACCCAGTACTTC.

The gene calls are TRBV27 and TRBJ2-1, with a weak D call TRBD2 (5 bases). Trimming removed 4 bases at V and 0 bases at J, with 16 bases between. This CDR3 region has 17 residues. Germline CDR1 is MNHEY and CDR2 is SMNVEV (reference sequence). The CDR3 loop is CASSCIPGDGSYNEQFF. CDR3 DNA: TGTGCCAGCAGTTGTATCCCCGGGGATGGCTCCTACAATGAGCAGTTCTTC.

Worth noting for this clonotype: The junction departs from the called germline gene at one end, perhaps through a read error. V gene TRBV7-9 combines with J gene TRBJ2-1; D gene unclear. Germline assignment: CDR1 SEHNR and CDR2 FQNEAQ (reference sequence). This CDR3 is 13 amino acids long. Here the CDR3 DNA reads TGCGCCAGCAGCTTGGTGCTTTCCAATGAGCAGTTCTTC. Translating it yields CASSLVLSNEQFF.

V is TRBV4-1 and J is TRBJ2-3; a weak D match, TRBD2 (5 bases). CDR3 length equals 16 residues. V was trimmed by 1 base and J by 2 bases, leaving 13 bases between them. Looked up from germline, CDR1 is MGHRA and CDR2 is YSYEKL. The CDR3 region has the DNA TGCGCCAGCAGCCAAGGGACTGGGTCACCCACAGATACGCAGTATTTT. Translating gives CASSQGTGSPTDTQYF.